This T cell receptor (beta chain) derives from a study of T cell responses to AZD1222 COVID-19 vaccine. Study results and limitations: An increase in Spike-specific TCR breadth and depth was observed after two AZD1222 doses. Of spike-specific TCRs, nearly half reportedly target regions left unmutated in variants. Donors were mostly white British, more females; clonal diversity possibly underestimated.

Repertoires were generated with immunoSEQ multiplex PCR, while TCRdb's copy carries only in-frame clones and drops some. The table records 90,000 or so clones, about nine tenths of them present only once. The V gene's germline CDR1 is DFQATT and CDR2 SNEGSKA (reference sequence). The V end lost 1 base, the J end lost 2 bases, and 3 bases lay between the germline ends. This CDR3 spans 11 amino acids. Turning to this clone: The antigen remains unidentified.

The specimen was peripheral blood, collected on day 0 of AZD1222 vaccination. V usage is TRBV20-1 and J usage is TRBJ2-7; D gene unclear. This clonotype originated in an adult in good health. CDR3 DNA sequence: TGCAGTGCTAGAGGTACCTACGAGCAGTACTTC. Its translation is CSARGTYEQYF.